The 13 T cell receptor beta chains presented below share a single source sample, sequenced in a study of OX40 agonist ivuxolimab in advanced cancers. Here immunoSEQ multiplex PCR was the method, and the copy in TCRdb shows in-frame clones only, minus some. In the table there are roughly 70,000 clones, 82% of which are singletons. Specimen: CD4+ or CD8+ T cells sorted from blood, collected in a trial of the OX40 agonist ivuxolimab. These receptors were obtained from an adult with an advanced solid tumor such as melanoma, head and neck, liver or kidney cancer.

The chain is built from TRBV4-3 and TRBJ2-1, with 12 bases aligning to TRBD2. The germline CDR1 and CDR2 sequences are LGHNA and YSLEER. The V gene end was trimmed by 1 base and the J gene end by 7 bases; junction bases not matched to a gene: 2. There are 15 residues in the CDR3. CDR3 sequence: CASSQGLAGANEQFF. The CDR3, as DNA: TGCGCCAGCAGCCAAGGACTAGCGGGAGCTAATGAGCAGTTCTTC.

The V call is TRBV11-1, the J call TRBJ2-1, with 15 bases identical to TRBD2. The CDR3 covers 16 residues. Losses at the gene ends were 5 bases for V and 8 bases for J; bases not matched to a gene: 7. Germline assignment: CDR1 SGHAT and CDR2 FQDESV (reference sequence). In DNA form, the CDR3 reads TGTGCCAGCAGCGTGGGACTAGCGGGAGGTGGGGATGAGCAGTTCTTC. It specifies CASSVGLAGGGDEQFF.

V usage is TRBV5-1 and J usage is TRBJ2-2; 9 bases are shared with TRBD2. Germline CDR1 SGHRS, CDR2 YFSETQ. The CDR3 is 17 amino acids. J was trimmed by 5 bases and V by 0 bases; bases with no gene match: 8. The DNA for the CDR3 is TGCGCCAGCAGCTTGGGCGGGAGGGCCCAGGGGACCGGGGAGCTGTTTTTT. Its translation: CASSLGGRAQGTGELFF.

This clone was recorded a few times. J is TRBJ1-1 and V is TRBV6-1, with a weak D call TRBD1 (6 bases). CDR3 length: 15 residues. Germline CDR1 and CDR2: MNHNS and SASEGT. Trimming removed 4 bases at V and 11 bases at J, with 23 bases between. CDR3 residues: CASSARQVARESAFF. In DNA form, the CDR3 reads TGTGCCAGCAGTGCCCGACAGGTAGCCAGGGAAAGTGCTTTCTTT.

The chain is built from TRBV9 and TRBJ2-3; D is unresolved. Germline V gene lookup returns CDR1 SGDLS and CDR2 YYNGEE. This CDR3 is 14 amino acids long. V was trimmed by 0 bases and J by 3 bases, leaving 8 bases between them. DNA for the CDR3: TGTGCCAGCAGCGTAGCTACAATGACAGATACGCAGTATTTT. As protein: CASSVATMTDTQYF.

DNA of the CDR3: TGTGCCAGCAGCGCTTTCGGGGGCGCAGGAGGCGAGCAGTTCTTC. Translated: CASSAFGGAGGEQFF. This sequence joins TRBV6-4 and TRBJ2-1, with D possibly called TRBD1 or TRBD2 (6 bases each). The CDR3 contains 15 residues. V was cut by 6 bases and J by 10 bases, with 22 bases left in between. Germline CDR1 reads MRHNA; CDR2 reads SNTAGT.

The DNA of the CDR3 is TGTGCCAGCAGTTACTCCGGGACAGTCTACGAAAAACTGTTTTTT. Its translation is CASSYSGTVYEKLFF. This chain uses TRBV6-6 with TRBJ1-4, with TRBD1 matching 7 bases. There are 15 residues in the CDR3. Looked up from germline, CDR1 is MNHNY and CDR2 is SVGAGI (reference sequence). After removal of 0 bases from V and 8 bases from J, the junction contained 6 bases not matched to a gene.

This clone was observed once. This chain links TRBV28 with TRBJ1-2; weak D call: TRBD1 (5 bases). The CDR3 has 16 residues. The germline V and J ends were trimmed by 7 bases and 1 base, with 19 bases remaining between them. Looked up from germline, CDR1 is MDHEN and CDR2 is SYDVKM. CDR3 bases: TGTGCCAGCAATACGAGGGACGCTGGATATAACTATGGCTACACCTTC. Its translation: CASNTRDAGYNYGYTF.

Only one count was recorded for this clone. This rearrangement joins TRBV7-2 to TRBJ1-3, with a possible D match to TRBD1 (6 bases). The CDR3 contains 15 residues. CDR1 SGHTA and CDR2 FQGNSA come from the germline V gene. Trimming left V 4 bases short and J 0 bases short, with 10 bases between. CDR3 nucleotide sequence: TGTGCCAGCAGCTCCAGGGGCAACTCTGGAAACACCATATATTTT. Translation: CASSSRGNSGNTIYF. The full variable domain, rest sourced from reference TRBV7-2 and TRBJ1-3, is GAGVSQSPSNKVTEKGKDVELRCDPISGHTALYWYRQSLGQGLEFLIYFQGNSAPDKSGLPSDRFSAERTGGSVSTLTIQRTQQEDSAVYLCASSSRGNSGNTIYFGEGSWLTVV.

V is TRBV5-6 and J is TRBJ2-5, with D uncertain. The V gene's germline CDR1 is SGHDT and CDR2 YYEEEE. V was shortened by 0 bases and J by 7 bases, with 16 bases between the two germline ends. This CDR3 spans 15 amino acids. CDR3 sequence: CASSLGPPEKGTQYF. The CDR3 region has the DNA TGTGCCAGCAGCTTGGGCCCACCGGAGAAGGGGACCCAGTACTTC. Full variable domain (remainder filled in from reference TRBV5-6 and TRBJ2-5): DAGVTQSPTHLIKTRGQQVTLRCSPKSGHDTVSWYQQALGQGPQFIFQYYEEEERQRGNFPDRFSGHQFPNYSSELNVNALLLGDSALYLCASSLGPPEKGTQYFGPGTRLLVL.

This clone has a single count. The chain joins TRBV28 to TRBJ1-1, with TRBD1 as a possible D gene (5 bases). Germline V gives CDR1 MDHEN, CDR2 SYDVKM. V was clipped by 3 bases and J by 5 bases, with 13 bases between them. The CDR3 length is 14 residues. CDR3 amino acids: CASSFRALRTEAFF. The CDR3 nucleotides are TGTGCCAGCAGTTTCAGGGCCCTTCGGACTGAAGCTTTCTTT.

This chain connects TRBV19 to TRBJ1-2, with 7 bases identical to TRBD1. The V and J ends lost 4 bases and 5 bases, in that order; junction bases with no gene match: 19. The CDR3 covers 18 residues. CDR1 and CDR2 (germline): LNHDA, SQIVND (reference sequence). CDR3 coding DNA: TGTGCCAGTAGTACCCCCGGGAGGGGGCACTCTACGGGGTATGGCTACACCTTC. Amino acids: CASSTPGRGHSTGYGYTF.

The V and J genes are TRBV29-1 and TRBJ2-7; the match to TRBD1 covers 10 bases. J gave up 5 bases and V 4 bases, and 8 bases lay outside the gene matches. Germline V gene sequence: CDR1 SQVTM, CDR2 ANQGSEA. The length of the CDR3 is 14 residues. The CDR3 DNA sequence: TGCAGCGTTGGGGACAGGGGAAAATTTGACGAGCAGTACTTC. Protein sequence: CSVGDRGKFDEQYF.